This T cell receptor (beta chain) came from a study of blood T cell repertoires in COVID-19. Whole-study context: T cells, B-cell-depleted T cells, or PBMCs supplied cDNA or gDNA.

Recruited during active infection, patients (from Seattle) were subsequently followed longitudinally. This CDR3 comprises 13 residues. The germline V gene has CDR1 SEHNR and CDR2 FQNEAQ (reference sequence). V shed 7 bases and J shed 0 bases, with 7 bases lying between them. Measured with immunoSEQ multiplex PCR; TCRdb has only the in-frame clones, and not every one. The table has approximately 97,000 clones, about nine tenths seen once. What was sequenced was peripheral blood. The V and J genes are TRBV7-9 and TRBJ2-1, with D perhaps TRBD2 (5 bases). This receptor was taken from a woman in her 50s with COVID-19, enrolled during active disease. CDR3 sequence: CASKDFSYNEQFF. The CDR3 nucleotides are TGTGCCAGCAAGGACTTCTCCTACAATGAGCAGTTCTTC.